Below, 10 T cell receptor beta chains from the same sample are listed, as sequenced in a study of blood T cell repertoires in COVID-19. The assay was immunoSEQ multiplex PCR, and TCRdb's table has in-frame clones only and misses some. The sample records around 300,000 clones, approximately 86% being singletons. The sample comprised PBMCs or T cells enriched from blood (not recorded which). These receptor sequences come from a woman under 30 who had recovered from COVID-19.

This sequence joins TRBV12-3 or TRBV12-4 and TRBJ2-5, with D hard to call. Trimming took 2 bases from V and 4 from J, leaving 8 bases between them. The CDR3 length is 13 residues. The CDR3 DNA reads TGTGCCAGCAGTTTACTGAGCCCAGAGACCCAGTACTTC. Encoded protein: CASSLLSPETQYF.

The chain combines TRBV19 with TRBJ1-1; 7 bases fit TRBD1. Trimming took 2 bases from V and 2 from J; bases not matched to a gene: 2. Looked up from germline, CDR1 is LNHDA and CDR2 is SQIVND (reference sequence). This CDR3 has 14 amino acids. CDR3 sequence reads: CASSIRQGNTEAFF. Here the CDR3 DNA reads TGTGCCAGTAGTATAAGACAGGGAAACACTGAAGCTTTCTTT. The variable domain in full, with the rest retrieved from reference TRBV19 and TRBJ1-1, is DGGITQSPKYLFRKEGQNVTLSCEQNLNHDAMYWYRQDPGQGLRLIYYSQIVNDFQKGDIAEGYSVSREKKESFPLTVTSAQKNPTAFYLCASSIRQGNTEAFFGQGTRLTVV.

The rearrangement joins TRBV19 to TRBJ2-7; D gene unclear. CDR1 is LNHDA and CDR2 is SQIVND in the germline V gene (reference sequence). V shed 3 bases and J shed 2 bases, with 11 bases lying between them. The CDR3 loop spans 14 amino acids. The CDR3 spells CASSMTGYPYEQYF. The CDR3 nucleotides are TGTGCCAGTAGTATGACCGGGTATCCCTACGAGCAGTACTTC.

This rearrangement joins TRBV19 to TRBJ1-5; TRBD1 aligns across 9 bases. The V segment lost 7 bases and the J segment 2 bases; nucleotides outside the gene matches: 12. The CDR3 has 17 residues. Germline-derived CDR1 and CDR2 are LNHDA and SQIVND (reference sequence). Here the CDR3 reads CASTLTTGGAGNQPQHF. The CDR3 nucleotides are TGTGCCAGTACCCTCACCACAGGGGGCGCAGGCAATCAGCCCCAGCATTTT.

This sequence joins TRBV21-1 and TRBJ2-2; no DNA check was done on the table's D call, TRBD1. TRBV21-1 is deemed a pseudogene. There are 17 residues in the CDR3. The CDR3 sequence is CASWTGGSPGEPGELFF. The CDR3 DNA sequence: TGTGCCAGTTGGACAGGGGGCAGCCCTGGTGAGCCCGGGGAGCTGTTTTTT.

This chain links TRBV9 with TRBJ2-6; TRBD2 matches at 8 bases. This CDR3 is 22 amino acids long. In germline, CDR1 is SGDLS, CDR2 YYNGEE. V was pared by 0 bases and J by 0 bases, with 17 bases of the junction left unmatched. The CDR3 coding sequence is TGTGCCAGCAGCGTAGCTGAGCCCTCGGGGGCGGGAGGCCGCTCTGGGGCCAACGTCCTGACTTTC. It encodes CASSVAEPSGAGGRSGANVLTF.

The chain is built from TRBV9 and TRBJ2-2; maybe TRBD1 (6 bases). Germline V gene sequence: CDR1 SGDLS, CDR2 YYNGEE. This CDR3 comprises 17 residues. V shed 4 bases and J shed 3 bases, with 19 bases lying between them. Here the CDR3 DNA reads TGTGCCAGCAGCTCCCGGCGGTCTTACAGGGACACCGGGGAGCTGTTTTTT. Residues: CASSSRRSYRDTGELFF.

The rearrangement uses TRBV6-6 and TRBJ1-2, with D maybe TRBD1 (5 bases). Germline CDR1 MNHNY, CDR2 SVGAGI (reference sequence). The CDR3 contains 15 residues. V was pared by 4 bases and J by 2 bases, with 14 bases between. The CDR3 DNA is TGTGCCAGCAGTTTCGCCCTCAGGGCCAACTATGGCTACACCTTC. Amino acids: CASSFALRANYGYTF.

The chain combines TRBV5-1 with TRBJ1-2, with 8 bases matching TRBD1. The germline CDR1 and CDR2 sequences are SGHRS and YFSETQ. This CDR3 has 14 residues. V shed 3 bases, J shed 0 bases, and the junction held 1 base outside the gene matches. The DNA for the CDR3 is TGCGCCAGCAGCTCGGACAGGGCTAACTATGGCTACACCTTC. Its translation: CASSSDRANYGYTF. Supplemented by reference TRBV5-1 and TRBJ1-2, the full variable domain reads KAGVTQTPRYLIKTRGQQVTLSCSPISGHRSVSWYQQTPGQGLQFLFEYFSETQRNKGNFPGRFSGRQFSNSRSEMNVSTLELGDSALYLCASSSDRANYGYTFGSGTRLTVV.

The rearrangement joins TRBV28 to TRBJ2-7; D might be TRBD2 (6 bases). The CDR3 runs 13 residues. CDR1 and CDR2 from the germline V gene are MDHEN and SYDVKM. V gave up 6 bases and J gave up 0 bases, with 9 bases separating them. CDR3 sequence: CASRDGSSYEQYF. CDR3 bases: TGTGCCAGCAGAGACGGGAGCTCCTACGAGCAGTACTTC.